Below, 2 T cell receptor beta chains from the same sample are listed, as sequenced in a study of T cells in Graves' hyperthyroidism and ophthalmopathy. TCR beta CDR3 region amplification was performed from RNA transcripts. First-round RT-PCR of the TCR CDR3 relied on the HTBI primer set. TCRdb independently ran MiXCR on the multiplex PCR reads; one entry per CDR3 protein. The sample lists around 400,000 distinct CDR3 sequences, 12% to 15% seen once, with 15% to 20% in the top ten. The sample was blood. The receptors come from a woman in her fifties or sixties with Graves' ophthalmopathy.

This clonotype was observed at least ten times. The rearrangement links TRBV2 to TRBJ2-7; 7 bases are shared with TRBD2. CDR3 length equals 14 residues. V shed 5 bases, J shed 1 base, and the junction held 5 bases outside the gene matches. In germline, CDR1 is SNHLY, CDR2 FYNNEI. The CDR3 protein is CASSNSGESYEQYF. CDR3 bases: TGTGCCAGCAGTAACAGCGGGGAATCCTACGAGCAGTACTTC.

The CDR3 nucleotides are TGTGCCAGTAGCTGGGACACTGGAGGGACCGGGGAGCTGTTTTTT. Translated, it gives CASSWDTGGTGELFF. The rearrangement uses TRBV19 and TRBJ2-2; D assignment may be TRBD1 or TRBD2 (6 bases each). This CDR3 contains 15 residues. The germline V gene has CDR1 LNHDA and CDR2 SQIVND (reference sequence). Trimming cost V 6 bases and J 5 bases, with 16 bases left between them.